The 19 T cell receptor beta chains below all came from one sample that was sequenced in a study of CXCR3-negative and CXCR3-positive naive CD8 T cells. The antigens of these receptors remain unknown. General study points: CXCR3-expressing naive cells carried TRB CDR3s more hydrophobic than those of CXCR3-negative naive cells.

Each TRB cDNA library was prepared by 5' RACE (with UMI labels). TCRdb reprocessed the 5' RACE reads, with one entry per CDR3 protein and no DNA. Its table lists under 150,000 distinct CDR3 sequences. The specimen was naive CXCR3+ CD8+ T cells from blood. Documented subset: CD45RO-CCR7+CD27+CD95- naive CD8+ T cells expressing CXCR3 (TNR3+). These receptors all stem from a human donor in good health. Some clones in this sample may be carry-over from other donors' samples.

The gene calls are TRBV29-1 and TRBJ1-4. The length of the CDR3 is 13 residues. Germline CDR1 SQVTM, CDR2 ANQGSEA. CDR3 in amino acids: CSVGFLENEKLFF.

The chain joins TRBV13 to TRBJ2-7; the D call from TCRdb, TRBD2, cannot be confirmed without DNA. Germline CDR1 is PRHDT and CDR2 is FYEKMQ (reference sequence). The CDR3 consists of 14 residues. CDR3 loop: CASSFRGGFYEQYF.

This chain connects TRBV28 to TRBJ2-7. CDR1 is MDHEN and CDR2 is SYDVKM in the germline V gene. The length of the CDR3 is 15 residues. This chain's CDR3 is CASSYDGQLPYEQYF.

The CDR3 loop is CASSTRGHLTKETQYF. The chain links TRBV28 to TRBJ2-5; TCRdb picks TRBD1, but there is no DNA to check that call. Germline CDR1 is MDHEN and CDR2 is SYDVKM. This CDR3 has 16 residues.

The V gene is TRBV6-2 or TRBV6-3, the J gene TRBJ1-5. The CDR3 loop spans 14 amino acids. Germline V gene data show CDR1 as MNHEY and CDR2 as SVGEGT. This CDR3 reads CASSTIYSNQPQHF.

V is TRBV28 and J is TRBJ2-7; TCRdb's D call of TRBD1 is untestable without DNA. The CDR3 consists of 13 residues. Germline V CDR1 and CDR2: MDHEN, SYDVKM. The CDR3 here is CASLGQTIYEQYF.

The chain uses TRBV29-1 and TRBJ2-7; without DNA, the TCRdb call of TRBD1 cannot be checked. The germline V gene has CDR1 SQVTM and CDR2 ANQGSEA. The CDR3 is made up of 12 amino acids. The CDR3 reads CSARGSSYEQYF.

This rearrangement joins TRBV12-3 or TRBV12-4 to TRBJ2-1; the TCRdb D gene call, TRBD1, has no DNA to confirm it. The CDR3 contains 13 residues. The CDR3 spells CASSPTGGTEQFF.

This chain uses TRBV7-9 with TRBJ2-5. CDR3 length equals 14 residues. Germline assignment: CDR1 SEHNR and CDR2 FQNEAQ (reference sequence). CDR3: CASSLATARETQYF.

This chain links TRBV19 with TRBJ2-1; TCRdb's D call of TRBD1 is untestable without DNA. Germline loops: CDR1 LNHDA, CDR2 SQIVND (reference sequence). The CDR3 is 13 residues long. CDR3 sequence: CASSIPGDGEQFF.

The rearrangement uses TRBV19 and TRBJ1-1; the D call from TCRdb, TRBD1, cannot be confirmed without DNA. Germline values: CDR1 LNHDA, CDR2 SQIVND (reference sequence). The CDR3 runs 15 residues. The CDR3 sequence is CASSMSGGVNTEAFF. Full variable domain (missing parts from reference TRBV19 and TRBJ1-1): DGGITQSPKYLFRKEGQNVTLSCEQNLNHDAMYWYRQDPGQGLRLIYYSQIVNDFQKGDIAEGYSVSREKKESFPLTVTSAQKNPTAFYLCASSMSGGVNTEAFFGQGTRLTVV.

This sequence joins TRBV5-1 and TRBJ1-4; no DNA is available, so the TRBD1 call from TCRdb remains unchecked. Germline V gives CDR1 SGHRS, CDR2 YFSETQ. The CDR3 covers 14 residues. CDR3 loop: CASSLRQANEKLFF.

The V and J genes are TRBV4-3 and TRBJ2-1; absent DNA, TCRdb's TRBD1 call cannot be checked. Germline loops: CDR1 LGHNA, CDR2 YSLEER. The CDR3 contains 14 residues. The CDR3 spells CASSQGTGFDEQFF.

V is TRBV30 and J is TRBJ2-7. Germline CDR1 is GTSNPN and CDR2 is SVGIG (reference sequence). The CDR3 spans 12 residues. The CDR3 sequence is CAWSSIGLEQYF.

The CDR3 is CASSSLAGADTQYF. This chain uses TRBV7-9 with TRBJ2-3; TCRdb's assignment of TRBD2 cannot be checked, as there is no DNA. This CDR3 is built from 14 residues. Germline CDR1 reads SEHNR; CDR2 reads FQNEAQ (reference sequence). Together with reference TRBV7-9 and TRBJ2-3, the CDR3 gives the full variable domain: DTGVSQNPRHKITKRGQNVTFRCDPISEHNRLYWYRQTLGQGPEFLTYFQNEAQLEKSRLLSDRFSAERPKGSFSTLEIQRTEQGDSAMYLCASSSLAGADTQYFGPGTRLTVL.

The rearrangement links TRBV6-2 or TRBV6-3 to TRBJ2-7; TCRdb returns TRBD1, unconfirmable since there is no DNA. This CDR3 comprises 14 residues. Germline V gene data show CDR1 as MNHEY and CDR2 as SVGEGT. This chain's CDR3 is CASSYSTGSTEQYF.

V usage is TRBV12-3 or TRBV12-4 and J usage is TRBJ2-3; without DNA, the TCRdb call of TRBD1 cannot be checked. The CDR3 length is 15 residues. The CDR3 region is CASSLAGQGVNTQYF.

V gene TRBV28 combines with J gene TRBJ2-7; TCRdb's D call, TRBD2, is unchecked because there is no DNA. The CDR3 totals 15 residues. Germline CDR1 reads MDHEN; CDR2 reads SYDVKM. This CDR3 reads CASSPTLVVRYEQYF.

The chain recombines TRBV7-8 with TRBJ2-7; TCRdb picks TRBD1, but there is no DNA to check that call. CDR1 is SGHVS and CDR2 is FQNEAQ in the germline V gene. CDR3 length: 16 amino acids. The CDR3 sequence: CASSFDGQGSTYEQYF.